The following is a TCR beta chain sequence with its context. What this receptor recognizes is not known. There are no base qualities to consult, and no much larger clone falls within one base. Whole blood was collected in K2EDTA tubes by collaborating institutions according to the institutions' own protocols. For TCRbeta analysis, collaborator samples were shipped as frozen whole blood, as isolated PBMCs, or as DNA extracted from either sample type. The entry originates in a study of blood T cell repertoires in COVID-19 (dated by TCRdb to 2018 to 2020). Turning to the overall study: The collaborator samples originated in the United States, Italy and Spain and spanned the acute and convalescent phases of COVID-19. The repertoires were made available in a free public database intended to serve as a resource for research on the immune response to SARS-CoV-2. A de-identified subject ID, COVID-19 status, age in years and sex were almost always included in the sample metadata. Where available, HLA class I and class II types were taken from metadata supplied by the sample provider and were not determined by assay-based typing. The dataset comprised deeply sampled blood TCRbeta repertoires from subjects exposed to, actively infected with, or recovered from COVID-19. The material from the prospective study consisted of cDNA or gDNA derived from T cells, B-cell-depleted T cells, or PBMCs. The samples were drawn from the first 160 participants of the ongoing ImmuneRACE study and from some 1,300 subjects provided by 6 global collaborators.

TCRbeta CDR3 regions were amplified from genomic DNA by means of the immunoSEQ Assay, a bias-controlled multiplex PCR. As for the original processing: Within the assay, amplification of reference gene primers was used to estimate how many nucleated cells each sample contained. Sequence reads were collapsed and filtered to measure the absolute abundance of every unique TCRbeta CDR3 rearrangement. Productive Simpson clonality was computed per sample as the square root of Simpson's diversity index over productive rearrangements. In TCRdb, the immuneACCESS table is reduced to in-frame sequences with V and J assigned. These tables do not hold every clone; where another copy was compared, an unresolved V gene accounts for under half, and the others remain unexplained. For V, J and clone size, that table is used; D and trimming come from the DNA. The sample has roughly 21,000 clones on record, 80% to 90% of them singletons. Roughly a sixth of the sample is taken by the ten largest.

Broader findings and caveats from the paper: The amount of clinical and demographic metadata varied by source and participant and was provided uncurated.

CDR1 SGHRS and CDR2 YFSETQ were looked up in the germline V gene. Spanning cysteine to phenylalanine, the CDR3 consists of 11 amino acids. The read is trimmed to its CDR3 DNA, 33 bases read in frame from base 1. V lost 3 bases and J lost 9 bases; the stretch between them is 7 bases long. The chain uses TRBV5-1 and TRBJ2-1; the D gene identity is not certain. The sequence was obtained from a human donor with acute or convalescent COVID-19. The donor label of this sample is uncertain. Sequencing was performed on peripheral blood. CDR3 region: CASSSNFEQFF. In nucleotides, the sequence is TGCGCCAGCAGCTCCAATTTTGAGCAGTTCTTC.